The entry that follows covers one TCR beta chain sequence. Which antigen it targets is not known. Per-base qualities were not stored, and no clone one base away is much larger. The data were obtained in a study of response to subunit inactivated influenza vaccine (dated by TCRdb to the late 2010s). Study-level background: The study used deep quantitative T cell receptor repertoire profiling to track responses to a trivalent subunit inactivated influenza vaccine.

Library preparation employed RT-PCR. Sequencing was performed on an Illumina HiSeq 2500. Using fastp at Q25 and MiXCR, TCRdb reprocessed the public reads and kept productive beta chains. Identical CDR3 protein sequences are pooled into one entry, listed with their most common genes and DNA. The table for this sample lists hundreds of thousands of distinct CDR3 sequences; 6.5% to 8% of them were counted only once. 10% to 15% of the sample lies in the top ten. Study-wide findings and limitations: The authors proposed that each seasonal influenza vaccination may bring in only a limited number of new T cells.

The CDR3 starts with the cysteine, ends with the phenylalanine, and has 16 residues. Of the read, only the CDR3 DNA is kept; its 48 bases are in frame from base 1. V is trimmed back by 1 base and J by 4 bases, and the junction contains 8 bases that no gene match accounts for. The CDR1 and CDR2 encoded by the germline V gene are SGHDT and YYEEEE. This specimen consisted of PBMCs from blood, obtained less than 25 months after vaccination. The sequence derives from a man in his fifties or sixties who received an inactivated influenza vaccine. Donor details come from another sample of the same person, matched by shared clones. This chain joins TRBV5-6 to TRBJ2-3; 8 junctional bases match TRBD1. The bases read TGTGCCAGCAGCTTGCGGACAGGGCTGGGCGCAGATACGCAGTATTTT. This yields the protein CASSLRTGLGADTQYF.